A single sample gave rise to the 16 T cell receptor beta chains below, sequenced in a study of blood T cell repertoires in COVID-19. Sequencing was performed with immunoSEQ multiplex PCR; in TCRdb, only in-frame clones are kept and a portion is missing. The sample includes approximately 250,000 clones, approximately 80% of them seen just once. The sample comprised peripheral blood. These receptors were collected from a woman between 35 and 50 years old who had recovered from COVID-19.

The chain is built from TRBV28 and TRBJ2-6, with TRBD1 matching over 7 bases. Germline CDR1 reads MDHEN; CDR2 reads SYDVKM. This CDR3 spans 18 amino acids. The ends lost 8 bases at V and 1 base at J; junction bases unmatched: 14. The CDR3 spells CASEGRQRGHSGANVLTF. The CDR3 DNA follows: TGTGCCAGCGAGGGGAGACAGAGGGGGCATTCTGGGGCCAACGTCCTGACTTTC.

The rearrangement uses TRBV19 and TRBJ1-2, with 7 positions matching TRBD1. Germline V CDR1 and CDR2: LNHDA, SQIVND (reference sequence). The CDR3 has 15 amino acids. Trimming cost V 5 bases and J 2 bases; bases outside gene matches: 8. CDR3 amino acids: CASSPDRADNYGYTF. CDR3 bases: TGTGCCAGTAGTCCAGACAGGGCAGACAACTATGGCTACACCTTC.

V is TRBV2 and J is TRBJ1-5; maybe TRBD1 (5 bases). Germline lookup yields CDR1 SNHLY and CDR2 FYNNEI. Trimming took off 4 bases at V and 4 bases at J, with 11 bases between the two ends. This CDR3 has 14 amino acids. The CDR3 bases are TGTGCCAGCAGTGGTTACAGGAATAATCAGCCCCAGCATTTT. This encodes CASSGYRNNQPQHF.

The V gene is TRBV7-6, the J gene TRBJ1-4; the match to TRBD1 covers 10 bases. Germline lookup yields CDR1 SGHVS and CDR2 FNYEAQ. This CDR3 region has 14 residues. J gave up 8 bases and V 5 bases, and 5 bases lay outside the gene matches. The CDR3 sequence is CASSPGTGEEKLFF. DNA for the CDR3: TGTGCCAGCAGCCCCGGGACAGGGGAGGAAAAACTGTTTTTT.

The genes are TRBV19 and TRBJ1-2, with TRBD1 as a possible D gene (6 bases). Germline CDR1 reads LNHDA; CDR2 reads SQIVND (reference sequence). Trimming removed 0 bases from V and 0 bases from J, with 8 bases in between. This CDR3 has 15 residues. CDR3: CASSIETGTNYGYTF. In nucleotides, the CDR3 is TGTGCCAGTAGTATAGAAACAGGGACTAACTATGGCTACACCTTC.

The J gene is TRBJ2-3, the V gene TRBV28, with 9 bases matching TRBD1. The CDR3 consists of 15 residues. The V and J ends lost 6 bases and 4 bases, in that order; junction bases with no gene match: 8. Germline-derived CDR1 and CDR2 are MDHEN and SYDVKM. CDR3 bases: TGTGCCAGCAGGTCAGCGGGACAGGGTTCAGATACGCAGTATTTT. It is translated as CASRSAGQGSDTQYF.

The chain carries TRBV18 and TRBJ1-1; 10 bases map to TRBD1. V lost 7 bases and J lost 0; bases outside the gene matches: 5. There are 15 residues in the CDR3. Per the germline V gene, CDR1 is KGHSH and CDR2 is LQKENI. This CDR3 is CASLGQGNMNTEAFF. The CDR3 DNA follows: TGTGCCAGCTTGGGACAGGGGAACATGAACACTGAAGCTTTCTTT. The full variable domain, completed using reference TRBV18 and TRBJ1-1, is NAGVMQNPRHLVRRRGQEARLRCSPMKGHSHVYWYRQLPEEGLKFMVYLQKENIIDESGMPKERFSAEFPKEGPSILRIQQVVRGDSAAYFCASLGQGNMNTEAFFGQGTRLTVV.

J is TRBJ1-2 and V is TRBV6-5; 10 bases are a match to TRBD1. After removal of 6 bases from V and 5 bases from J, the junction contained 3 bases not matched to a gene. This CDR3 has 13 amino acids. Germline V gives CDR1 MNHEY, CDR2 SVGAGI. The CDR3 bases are TGTGCCAGCAGGGGGACAGGGGAATATGGCTACACCTTC. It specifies CASRGTGEYGYTF.

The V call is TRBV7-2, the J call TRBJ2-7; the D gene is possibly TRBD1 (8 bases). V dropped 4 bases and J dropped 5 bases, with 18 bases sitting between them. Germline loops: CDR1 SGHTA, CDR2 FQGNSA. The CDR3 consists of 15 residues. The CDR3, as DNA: TGTGCCAGCAGCTCTCTCCAGGGGGCGGGGGACGAGCAGTACTTC. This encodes CASSSLQGAGDEQYF.

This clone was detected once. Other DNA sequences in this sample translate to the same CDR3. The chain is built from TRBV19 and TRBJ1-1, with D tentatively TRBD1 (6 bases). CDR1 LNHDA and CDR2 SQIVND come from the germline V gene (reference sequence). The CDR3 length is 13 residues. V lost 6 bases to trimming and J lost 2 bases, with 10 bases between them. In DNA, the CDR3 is TGTGCCAGTAGGGACAGTATCAACACTGAAGCTTTCTTT. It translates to CASRDSINTEAFF. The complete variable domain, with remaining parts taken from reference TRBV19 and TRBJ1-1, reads DGGITQSPKYLFRKEGQNVTLSCEQNLNHDAMYWYRQDPGQGLRLIYYSQIVNDFQKGDIAEGYSVSREKKESFPLTVTSAQKNPTAFYLCASRDSINTEAFFGQGTRLTVV.

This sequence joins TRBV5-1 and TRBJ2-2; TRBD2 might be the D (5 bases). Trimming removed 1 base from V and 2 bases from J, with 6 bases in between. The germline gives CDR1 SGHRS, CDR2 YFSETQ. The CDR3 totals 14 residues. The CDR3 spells CASSLSGNTGELFF. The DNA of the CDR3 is TGCGCCAGCAGCTTGTCGGGAAACACCGGGGAGCTGTTTTTT.

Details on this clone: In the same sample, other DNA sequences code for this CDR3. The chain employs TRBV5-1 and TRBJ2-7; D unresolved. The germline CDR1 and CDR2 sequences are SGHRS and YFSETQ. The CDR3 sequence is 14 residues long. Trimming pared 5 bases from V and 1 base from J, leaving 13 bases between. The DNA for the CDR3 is TGCGCCAGCAGTTTAGTCCCCGGGTCCTACGAGCAGTACTTC. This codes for CASSLVPGSYEQYF.

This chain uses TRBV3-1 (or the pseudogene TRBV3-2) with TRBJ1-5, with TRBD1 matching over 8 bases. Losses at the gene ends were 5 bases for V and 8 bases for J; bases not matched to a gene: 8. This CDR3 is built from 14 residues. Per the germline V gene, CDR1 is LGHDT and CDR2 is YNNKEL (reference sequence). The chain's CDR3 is CASSSRTGLKPQHF. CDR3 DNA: TGTGCCAGCAGCTCCCGGACAGGGCTTAAGCCCCAGCATTTT.

CDR3 nucleotides: TGTGCCAGCAGTTACACGCTATGGAATGAGCAGTTCTTC. Protein product: CASSYTLWNEQFF. The chain couples TRBV6-2 or TRBV6-3 to TRBJ2-1, with D uncertain. The V gene lost 2 bases and the J gene lost 7 bases, with 9 bases spanning the gap. Germline assignment: CDR1 MNHEY and CDR2 SVGEGT. The CDR3 has 13 residues.

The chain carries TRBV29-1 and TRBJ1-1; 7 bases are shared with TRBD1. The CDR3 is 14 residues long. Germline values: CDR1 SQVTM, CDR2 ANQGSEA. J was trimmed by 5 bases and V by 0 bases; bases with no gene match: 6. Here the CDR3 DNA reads TGCAGCGTTGAAGAGACAGGGTTGAGAACTGAAGCTTTCTTT. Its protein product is CSVEETGLRTEAFF.

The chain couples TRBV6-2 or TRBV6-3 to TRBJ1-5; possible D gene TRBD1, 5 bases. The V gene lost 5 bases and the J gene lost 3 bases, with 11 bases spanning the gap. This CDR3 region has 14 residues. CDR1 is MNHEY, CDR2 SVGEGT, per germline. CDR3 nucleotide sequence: TGTGCCAGCAGTCGGGACTCCTCCAATCAGCCCCAGCATTTT. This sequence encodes CASSRDSSNQPQHF.